A selection of T cell receptor beta chains follows, all from one sample in a study of OX40 agonist ivuxolimab in advanced cancers. Using immunoSEQ multiplex PCR, the repertoire was profiled, and TCRdb retains in-frame clones only, with some absent. The table includes 83,000 or so clones, roughly 84% detected once. The sample was CD4+ or CD8+ T cells sorted from blood, taken in a trial of the OX40 agonist ivuxolimab. All receptors come from an adult with an advanced solid tumor such as melanoma, head and neck, liver or kidney cancer. The CDR3 runs from the conserved cysteine through the conserved F or W. Each record gives: clone size, J gene, D gene, V gene, CDR3 length, CDR3 DNA, CDR3 protein. D genes are given only for firm matches. Some rows mark clone size as missing; the rest say once, few, many or name a class of expanded clone.

size: NA
J: TRBJ1-2
D: NA
V: TRBV6-1
length: 12
DNA: TGTGCCAGAGGGGGGGAGTCTTATGGCTACACCTTC
CDR3: CARGGESYGYTF

size: NA
J: TRBJ2-7
D: TRBD2
V: TRBV7-2
length: 15
DNA: TGTGCCAGCAGCTCCTCTAGCGGGAGGGGATCCGAGCAGTACTTC
CDR3: CASSSSSGRGSEQYF

size: NA
J: TRBJ2-3
D: NA
V: TRBV6-6
length: 12
DNA: TGTGCCAGCTTCCCGGGGACAGATACGCAGTATTTT
CDR3: CASFPGTDTQYF

size: NA
J: TRBJ1-2
D: NA
V: TRBV6-1
length: 15
DNA: TGTGCCAGCAGTGTAGAGGTCCGGGGTCGGGATGGCTACACCTTC
CDR3: CASSVEVRGRDGYTF

size: NA
J: TRBJ1-2
D: NA
V: TRBV6-6
length: 14
DNA: TGTGCCAGCAGTTACGTTGTAGCTAACTATGGCTACACCTTC
CDR3: CASSYVVANYGYTF

size: NA
J: TRBJ2-2
D: NA
V: TRBV2
length: 18
DNA: TGTGCCAGCAGTGACGAGCCCGAGGATGCACAGGCCCACGGGGAGCTGTTTTTT
CDR3: CASSDEPEDAQAHGELFF

size: NA
J: TRBJ1-5
D: NA
V: TRBV6-5
length: 14
DNA: TGTGCCAGCAAACTTCAGGGGACCGGGGGGCCCCAGCATTTT
CDR3: CASKLQGTGGPQHF

size: NA
J: TRBJ2-7
D: TRBD2
V: TRBV7-9
length: 14
DNA: TGTGCCAGCAGCCATAGCGGGAGGGCCTTCGAGCAGTACTTC
CDR3: CASSHSGRAFEQYF

size: NA
J: TRBJ2-3
D: TRBD2
V: TRBV19
length: 14
DNA: TGTGCCAGTACCCTAGCGGGGCCCACAGATACGCAGTATTTT
CDR3: CASTLAGPTDTQYF

size: NA
J: TRBJ1-4
D: TRBD1
V: TRBV19
length: 15
DNA: TGTGCCAGTAGTTCATCAGGGGGCGCGGGTGAAAAACTGTTTTTT
CDR3: CASSSSGGAGEKLFF

size: NA
J: TRBJ2-1
D: TRBD2
V: TRBV19
length: 13
DNA: TGTGCCAGTACCATCAACGCGGGGGTCGAGCAGTTCTTC
CDR3: CASTINAGVEQFF

size: NA
J: TRBJ1-5
D: NA
V: TRBV7-2
length: 12
DNA: TGTGCCAGCAGCTTATACTATCAGCCCCAGCATTTT
CDR3: CASSLYYQPQHF

size: NA
J: TRBJ1-4
D: NA
V: TRBV6-5
length: 14
DNA: TGTGCCACTCAAGTGGCAGGTGGGAGTGAAAAACTGTTTTTT
CDR3: CATQVAGGSEKLFF

size: once
J: TRBJ1-2
D: TRBD1
V: TRBV30
length: 13
DNA: TGTGCCTGGAGAACCGGGACAGTCTATGGCTACACCTTC
CDR3: CAWRTGTVYGYTF

size: NA
J: TRBJ1-1
D: NA
V: TRBV15
length: 15
DNA: TGTGCCACCAGCAGGTGGGACAAAGGGGGGACTGAAGCTTTCTTT
CDR3: CATSRWDKGGTEAFF

size: NA
J: TRBJ1-5
D: NA
V: TRBV7-2
length: 13
DNA: TGTGCCAGCAGCCTCTTAAATATCCAGCCCCAGCATTTT
CDR3: CASSLLNIQPQHF

size: NA
J: TRBJ2-3
D: TRBD1
V: TRBV9
length: 16
DNA: TGTGCCAGCAGCGTCTACCGGGACAGGCCCACAGATACGCAGTATTTT
CDR3: CASSVYRDRPTDTQYF

size: NA
J: TRBJ2-7
D: NA
V: TRBV7-2
length: 11
DNA: TGTGCCAGCAGCTCTGCCTACGAGCAGTACTTC
CDR3: CASSSAYEQYF